These T cell receptor beta chains were read from a single sample in a study of response to subunit inactivated influenza vaccine. Via MiXCR, TCRdb re-called the RT-PCR reads, giving one row per CDR3 protein. Of about 570,000 distinct CDR3 sequences listed, 10% to 12% are singletons. These data also featured in a second study, about T cells expressing NK-cell markers.

The specimen comprised PBMCs from blood, sampled on the day of vaccination. These receptors were obtained from a man in his fifties who received an inactivated influenza vaccine. Both conserved end residues are part of each CDR3. Fields, in order: V gene, J gene, CDR3 protein.

v_call: TRBV29-1; j_call: TRBJ2-5; cdr3_aa: CSVDKSGRAVETQYF
v_call: TRBV5-1; j_call: TRBJ2-2; cdr3_aa: CASSSMTGGHTGELFF
v_call: TRBV7-9; j_call: TRBJ2-2; cdr3_aa: CASSHRQVLNTGELFF
v_call: TRBV12-3/TRBV12-4; j_call: TRBJ2-3; cdr3_aa: CASRPGGLASTDTQYF
v_call: TRBV29-1; j_call: TRBJ2-1; cdr3_aa: CSVPGVQQFF
v_call: TRBV2; j_call: TRBJ1-5; cdr3_aa: CASRGMSNQPQHF
v_call: TRBV4-1; j_call: TRBJ1-4; cdr3_aa: CASSLRARSTNEKLFF
v_call: TRBV7-2; j_call: TRBJ1-5; cdr3_aa: CASSSDRARQPQHF
v_call: TRBV7-6; j_call: TRBJ1-3; cdr3_aa: CASSPSWSSGNTIYF
v_call: TRBV18; j_call: TRBJ2-5; cdr3_aa: CASSPGQPGETQYF
v_call: TRBV18; j_call: TRBJ2-1; cdr3_aa: CASSLGGPDYNEQFF
v_call: TRBV5-1; j_call: TRBJ2-3; cdr3_aa: CASSVSRGRTQYF
v_call: TRBV7-9; j_call: TRBJ2-2; cdr3_aa: CASTRDRNTGELFF
v_call: TRBV11-2; j_call: TRBJ2-5; cdr3_aa: CASSLDRGVVETQYF
v_call: TRBV18; j_call: TRBJ2-2; cdr3_aa: CASSPLLIAGPANTGELFF
v_call: TRBV4-2; j_call: TRBJ2-3; cdr3_aa: CASSQQGFPDTQYF
v_call: TRBV29-1; j_call: TRBJ2-7; cdr3_aa: CSAGVNEQYF
v_call: TRBV5-1; j_call: TRBJ1-6; cdr3_aa: CASRVETVGVYNSPLHF